This entry is about one T cell receptor beta chain. Trimming pared 4 bases from V and 5 bases from J, leaving 17 bases between. The CDR3 consists of 15 residues. Germline V lookup: CDR1 GTSNPN, CDR2 SVGIG (reference sequence). The data were obtained in a study of cytomegalovirus exposure and HLA in healthy donors. PCR involved 60 Vbeta and 13 Jbeta primers. Sequenced by immunoSEQ multiplex PCR; TCRdb stores in-frame clones only, minus some. The table lists some 130,000 clones, more than 65% of them singletons, with less than 3% in the top ten. Sequencing was carried out using PBMCs. This receptor was taken from a man aged 50 or older in good health and CMV-seronegative. The rearrangement links TRBV30 to TRBJ2-2; D is perhaps TRBD2 (7 bases). The CDR3 reads CAWTRGRGYTGELFF. In DNA, the CDR3 is TGTGCCTGGACCCGGGGGCGGGGGTATACCGGGGAGCTGTTTTTT.